This entry lists 32 T cell receptor beta chains sequenced from one sample in a study of blood T cell repertoires in COVID-19. Using immunoSEQ multiplex PCR, the repertoire was profiled, and TCRdb retains in-frame clones only, with some absent. The repertoire includes more than 85,000 clones, over 60% of them detected once, and around 15% sits in the top ten. The material sequenced was peripheral blood. Receptor source: a woman older than 75 with active or convalescent COVID-19.

In its sample, this clone was seen once. The chain employs TRBV4-1 and TRBJ2-1; TRBD2 agrees at 9 bases. CDR1 MGHRA and CDR2 YSYEKL come from the germline V gene. The CDR3 is 17 residues long. V lost 4 bases, J lost 5 bases, and 12 bases stayed unmatched. CDR3 DNA sequence: TGCGCCAGCAGCCCCCGGACTAGCGCAAAGGGACACAATGAGCAGTTCTTC. Its protein product is CASSPRTSAKGHNEQFF.

In its sample, this clone was seen once. The CDR3 region is CASSLFGSGGGGELFF. The CDR3 DNA sequence: TGTGCCAGCAGCTTATTCGGCTCGGGGGGCGGGGGGGAGCTGTTTTTT. The rearrangement links TRBV7-8 to TRBJ2-2; a weak D match, TRBD2 (7 bases). CDR3 size: 16 residues. The V gene lost 2 bases and the J gene lost 8 bases, with 18 bases spanning the gap. Germline V gene sequence: CDR1 SGHVS, CDR2 FQNEAQ.

This clone was counted only a few times. The genes are TRBV7-2 and TRBJ1-6, with D unresolved. V was shortened by 5 bases and J by 2 bases, with 13 bases between the two germline ends. Germline V gives CDR1 SGHTA, CDR2 FQGNSA. The CDR3 loop spans 16 amino acids. Written as DNA, the CDR3 is TGTGCCAGCAGCCCAATGGTTCGAGCCTATAATTCACCCCTCCACTTT. This gives the protein CASSPMVRAYNSPLHF.

The chain combines TRBV7-9 with TRBJ2-5; D perhaps matches TRBD1 (5 bases). The V gene's germline CDR1 is SEHNR and CDR2 FQNEAQ (reference sequence). Trimming removed 5 bases at V and 4 bases at J, with 17 bases between. The CDR3 has 15 residues. The CDR3 loop reads CASSVPRGGIETQYF. CDR3 bases: TGTGCCAGCAGCGTCCCTAGGGGCGGCATAGAGACCCAGTACTTC.

The CDR3 nucleotides read TGTGCCAGGAGAAACCTCGGGACTACTGAAGCTTTCTTT. Translation: CARRNLGTTEAFF. The chain combines TRBV27 with TRBJ1-1; TRBD1 might be the D (5 bases). CDR3 length: 13 residues. V shed 9 bases and J shed 5 bases, with 16 bases lying between them. CDR1 MNHEY and CDR2 SMNVEV come from the germline V gene (reference sequence).

V usage is TRBV5-5 and J usage is TRBJ1-2; TRBD1 might be the D (5 bases). The CDR3 length is 15 residues. Germline V gene lookup returns CDR1 SGHKS and CDR2 YYEKEE (reference sequence). Trimming took 5 bases from V and 5 from J, leaving 19 bases between them. The CDR3: CASRVLGLKIYGYTF. The CDR3 DNA follows: TGTGCCAGCAGGGTTTTGGGACTGAAGATTTATGGCTACACCTTC. Full variable domain (remainder filled in from reference TRBV5-5 and TRBJ1-2): DAGVTQSPTHLIKTRGQQVTLRCSPISGHKSVSWYQQVLGQGPQFIFQYYEKEERGRGNFPDRFSARQFPNYSSELNVNALLLGDSALYLCASRVLGLKIYGYTFGSGTRLTVV.

V and J are TRBV29-1 and TRBJ2-1, with a possible D match to TRBD1 (6 bases). Germline assignment: CDR1 SQVTM and CDR2 ANQGSEA. Deletions cut 4 bases from V and 8 bases from J, with 12 bases between. CDR3 length: 12 amino acids. CDR3 coding DNA: TGCAGCGTTGGCAGGGGAGTGCATGAGCAGTTCTTC. Encoded protein: CSVGRGVHEQFF.

The rearrangement joins TRBV28 to TRBJ1-4; no reliable D call. The V and J ends lost 8 bases and 7 bases respectively, with 11 bases between them. This CDR3 has 12 amino acids. Germline assignment: CDR1 MDHEN and CDR2 SYDVKM. In nucleotides, the CDR3 is TGTGCCAGCGGAGGAAGGTCTGAAAAACTGTTTTTT. Amino acid sequence: CASGGRSEKLFF. Drawing the rest from reference TRBV28 and TRBJ1-4, the complete variable domain is DVKVTQSSRYLVKRTGEKVFLECVQDMDHENMFWYRQDPGLGLRLIYFSYDVKMKEKGDIPEGYSVSREKKERFSLILESASTNQTSMYLCASGGRSEKLFFGSGTQLSVL.

The gene calls are TRBV18 and TRBJ2-3, with 7 bases aligning to TRBD2. Germline loops: CDR1 KGHSH, CDR2 LQKENI. The trim removed 4 bases at V and 6 bases at J, leaving 10 bases unmatched. The CDR3 runs to 15 residues. CDR3 nucleotides: TGTGCCAGCTCACACCCTAGCGGAAGTCCGGATACGCAGTATTTT. Translated: CASSHPSGSPDTQYF.

This chain joins TRBV2 and TRBJ1-2; the match to TRBD1 covers 11 bases. CDR1 is SNHLY, CDR2 FYNNEI, per germline. CDR3 length: 13 amino acids. Unmatched junction bases numbered 4, after V lost 8 bases and J lost 5 bases. In nucleotides, the CDR3 is TGTGCCAGCGCCGGGACAGGGGGTTATGGCTACACCTTC. It specifies CASAGTGGYGYTF.

This chain links TRBV5-5 with TRBJ2-1, with 7 bases lining up with TRBD2. The CDR3 spans 15 residues. Germline values: CDR1 SGHKS, CDR2 YYEKEE (reference sequence). After removal of 3 bases from V and 4 bases from J, the junction contained 7 bases not matched to a gene. The CDR3 loop reads CASSSQAGVYNEQFF. Written as DNA, the CDR3 is TGTGCCAGCAGCTCCCAGGCGGGGGTATACAATGAGCAGTTCTTC. Based on the CDR3 plus reference TRBV5-5 and TRBJ2-1, the full variable domain is DAGVTQSPTHLIKTRGQQVTLRCSPISGHKSVSWYQQVLGQGPQFIFQYYEKEERGRGNFPDRFSARQFPNYSSELNVNALLLGDSALYLCASSSQAGVYNEQFFGPGTRLTVL.

This sequence joins TRBV27 and TRBJ1-5, with a tentative D call TRBD1 (5 bases). Looked up from germline, CDR1 is MNHEY and CDR2 is SMNVEV (reference sequence). V was trimmed by 6 bases and J by 5 bases, leaving 14 bases between them. This CDR3 region has 14 residues. The CDR3 sequence: CASSYGGSHQPQHF. The CDR3, as DNA: TGTGCCAGCAGCTATGGGGGGAGCCATCAGCCCCAGCATTTT.

The chain combines TRBV2 with TRBJ2-5, with D maybe TRBD2 (5 bases). CDR1 is SNHLY and CDR2 is FYNNEI in the germline V gene. The CDR3 has 14 residues. Trimming pared 3 bases from V and 2 bases from J, leaving 10 bases between. The CDR3, as DNA: TGTGCCAGCAGTGACGTCTCGGGGCAAGAGACCCAGTACTTC. It yields the protein CASSDVSGQETQYF.

CDR3 DNA sequence: TGCGCCAGCAGTGAGAAGAGACCGGGTGAAAAACTGTTTTTT. Protein sequence: CASSEKRPGEKLFF. The chain uses TRBV10-1 and TRBJ1-4; D unclear. The germline V and J ends were trimmed by 2 bases and 7 bases, with 11 bases remaining between them. The CDR3 sequence is 14 residues long. Germline V lookup: CDR1 WNHNN, CDR2 SYGVQD (reference sequence).

The chain links TRBV24-1 to TRBJ2-3; 9 positions match TRBD2. Germline CDR1 KGHDR, CDR2 SFDVKD. The V gene end was trimmed by 7 bases and the J gene end by 1 base; junction bases not matched to a gene: 2. The CDR3 totals 14 residues. CDR3 in DNA: TGTGCCACCAGGAAGCGGGAGGGCACAGATACGCAGTATTTT. The encoded protein is CATRKREGTDTQYF.

This clone was seen only a few times. This rearrangement joins TRBV6-5 to TRBJ1-2, with a tentative D call TRBD1 (6 bases). Trimming removed 5 bases at V and 8 bases at J, with 15 bases between. This CDR3 is built from 13 residues. Looked up from germline, CDR1 is MNHEY and CDR2 is SVGAGI. The CDR3 DNA sequence: TGTGCCAGCAGTCCGGGGACACGGGGAGGCTACACCTTC. It yields the protein CASSPGTRGGYTF.

This CDR3 is CASSQSPPGTEAFF. The CDR3 DNA is TGTGCCAGCAGCCAAAGCCCTCCGGGAACTGAAGCTTTCTTT. The V call is TRBV3-1 (or the pseudogene TRBV3-2), the J call TRBJ1-1; D call uncertain. Per germline, CDR1 LGHDT and CDR2 YNNKEL (reference sequence). V lost 2 bases to trimming and J lost 5 bases, with 12 bases between them. This CDR3 has 14 amino acids.

V and J are TRBV6-6 and TRBJ1-2, with TRBD1 matching over 9 bases. The CDR3 has 15 residues. V lost 2 bases to trimming and J lost 1 base; unmatched junction nucleotides: 2. Per germline, CDR1 MNHNY and CDR2 SVGAGI (reference sequence). CDR3 nucleotide sequence: TGTGCCAGCAGTTACCCGGGACAGGGTAACTATGGCTACACCTTC. As protein: CASSYPGQGNYGYTF.

The V and J genes are TRBV5-5 and TRBJ2-7; 7 bases align to TRBD2. Germline trimming cut 1 base from V and 3 bases from J; bases unmatched to any gene: 7. Germline CDR1 reads SGHKS; CDR2 reads YYEKEE (reference sequence). The CDR3 is 15 amino acids. The CDR3 DNA follows: TGTGCCAGCAGCTTGACGTGGGGGGGAAACTACGAGCAGTACTTC. Translation: CASSLTWGGNYEQYF.

This chain connects TRBV6-5 to TRBJ1-2, with 9 bases that match TRBD1. Germline V gives CDR1 MNHEY, CDR2 SVGAGI. This CDR3 is built from 15 residues. With 4 bases clipped from V and 11 bases from J, the junction kept 14 bases outside the gene matches. The CDR3 protein is CASSSLGTGLTQYTF. CDR3 nucleotides: TGTGCCAGCAGTTCCCTCGGGACAGGGCTAACTCAGTACACCTTC.

The sample holds a few counts of this clone. The V call is TRBV29-1, the J call TRBJ1-1; D remains unclear. The length of the CDR3 is 13 residues. The V gene's germline CDR1 is SQVTM and CDR2 ANQGSEA. Trimming left V 7 bases short and J 1 base short, with 13 bases between. The CDR3 loop reads CSAITPKNTEAFF. As DNA, the CDR3 is TGCAGCGCGATAACTCCAAAGAACACTGAAGCTTTCTTT.

V is TRBV7-3 and J is TRBJ2-1; the match to TRBD2 covers 12 bases. This CDR3 contains 17 residues. From germline, CDR1 is SGHTA and CDR2 FQGTGA. V gave up 1 base and J gave up 2 bases; unmatched junction bases: 3. Here the CDR3 reads CASSLKTSGRPYNEQFF. The CDR3 coding sequence is TGTGCCAGCAGCTTAAAGACTAGCGGGAGACCCTACAATGAGCAGTTCTTC.

This chain uses TRBV5-4 with TRBJ2-6, with a tentative D call TRBD1 (6 bases). This CDR3 is built from 19 residues. V was clipped by 0 bases and J by 2 bases, with 18 bases between them. Germline V CDR1 and CDR2: SGHNT, YYREEE (reference sequence). In DNA form, the CDR3 reads TGTGCCAGCAGCTTGGCCTTCATGCAGGGGAGAGCTGGGGCCAACGTCCTGACTTTC. It yields the protein CASSLAFMQGRAGANVLTF.

The chain recombines TRBV3-1 (or the pseudogene TRBV3-2) with TRBJ2-1; 8 nucleotides match TRBD2. This CDR3 is 15 amino acids long. The J segment lost 5 bases and the V segment lost 4 bases, leaving 7 bases of the junction unmatched. Germline CDR1 LGHDT, CDR2 YNNKEL (reference sequence). In DNA form, the CDR3 reads TGTGCCAGCAGCCGTGGACTAGCTCGCCACAATGAGCAGTTCTTC. Protein product: CASSRGLARHNEQFF.

This clone was recorded a few times. This chain uses TRBV5-4 with TRBJ2-7; 10 bases map to TRBD1. With V trimmed by 4 bases and J by 7 bases, 8 bases remained unmatched. The CDR3 spans 14 residues. Germline-derived CDR1 and CDR2 are SGHNT and YYREEE (reference sequence). The CDR3 here is CASSIRQGAGEQYF. The CDR3 nucleotides are TGTGCCAGCAGCATCCGACAGGGGGCCGGGGAGCAGTACTTC.

J is TRBJ2-3 and V is TRBV7-3; the D gene is possibly TRBD2 (6 bases). V lost 5 bases and J 2 bases, leaving 11 bases between the germline ends. CDR1 and CDR2 from the germline V gene are SGHTA and FQGTGA. The CDR3 consists of 14 residues. This CDR3 reads CASSPGEVTDTQYF. The CDR3 nucleotides read TGTGCCAGCAGCCCGGGGGAGGTCACAGATACGCAGTATTTT.

The rearrangement joins TRBV7-9 to TRBJ1-1, with 7 positions matching TRBD1. CDR3 length: 15 amino acids. CDR1 is SEHNR and CDR2 is FQNEAQ in the germline V gene (reference sequence). After removal of 2 bases from V and 5 bases from J, the junction contained 8 bases not matched to a gene. The CDR3 region has the DNA TGTGCCAGCAGCTTAAGGGGGCGCTTAGGTACTGAAGCTTTCTTT. Its translation is CASSLRGRLGTEAFF.

The V call is TRBV5-1, the J call TRBJ2-4; D is unclear. V was clipped by 0 bases and J by 2 bases, with 6 bases between them. This CDR3 comprises 14 residues. Per germline, CDR1 SGHRS and CDR2 YFSETQ. CDR3 nucleotides: TGCGCCAGCAGCTTGGGACACTCCAAAAACATTCAGTACTTC. This translates into CASSLGHSKNIQYF.

This chain uses TRBV6-5 with TRBJ1-1; D uncertain. The CDR3 runs 12 residues. Trimming shortened V by 8 bases and J by 7 bases, and 14 bases separated the two germline ends. The germline CDR1 and CDR2 sequences are MNHEY and SVGAGI. The CDR3 spells CASFSVYSEAFF. The CDR3 nucleotides read TGTGCCAGCTTTAGCGTCTACAGTGAAGCTTTCTTT.

The V gene is TRBV2, the J gene TRBJ1-1, with D hard to call. The CDR3 totals 16 residues. Germline CDR1 is SNHLY and CDR2 is FYNNEI. V was cut by 7 bases and J by 3 bases, with 21 bases left in between. DNA of the CDR3: TGTGCCAGCAATGTGGGCTCAGGATCCAGCTACACTGAAGCTTTCTTT. The encoded protein is CASNVGSGSSYTEAFF.

The V gene is TRBV5-5, the J gene TRBJ2-1; 9 bases align to TRBD2. This CDR3 contains 16 residues. CDR1 and CDR2 (germline): SGHKS, YYEKEE (reference sequence). V was clipped by 0 bases and J by 5 bases; unmatched bases: 6. The CDR3 nucleotides are TGTGCCAGCAGCTTGGCCAGGCTAGCGGGAAACAATGAGCAGTTCTTC. Its translation is CASSLARLAGNNEQFF.

This sequence joins TRBV6-6 and TRBJ1-1; the match to TRBD1 covers 8 bases. This CDR3 has 13 amino acids. Per germline, CDR1 MNHNY and CDR2 SVGAGI (reference sequence). Trimming cost V 5 bases and J 7 bases; bases outside gene matches: 6. CDR3: CASSAQGDVEAFF. The CDR3 coding sequence is TGTGCCAGCAGTGCACAGGGGGACGTTGAAGCTTTCTTT.